This TCR beta chain was identified during a study of cytomegalovirus exposure and HLA in healthy donors. This CDR3 comprises 16 residues. In germline, CDR1 is MGHRA, CDR2 YSYEKL. Trimming pared 2 bases from V and 3 bases from J, leaving 16 bases between. Study observations and caveats: CMV antigen specificity of three CMV-associated chains was confirmed in vitro. The authors assumed roughly uniform sequencing depth across donors for presence/absence analyses. In most subjects, TCR beta sequences reportedly gave accurate predictions of HLA-A and HLA-B alleles.

As to this clone: The target antigen is unknown.

The PCR ran on 60 Vbeta and 13 Jbeta primers. Libraries were prepared by immunoSEQ multiplex PCR; TCRdb keeps only in-frame clonotypes and omits some of them. The repertoire holds about 150,000 clones, with approximately 73% as singletons. The sequence derives from a young man in good health and CMV-seropositive. Sequencing input: PBMCs. This chain links TRBV4-1 with TRBJ1-2; a possible D gene is TRBD1 (5 bases). As DNA, the CDR3 is TGCGCCAGCAGCCAACCGCGGGAGGGGACTCACTATGGCTACACCTTC. Translation: CASSQPREGTHYGYTF.